This entry lists 31 T cell receptor beta chains sequenced from one sample in a study of T cells in localized non-small cell lung cancer. The method was immunoSEQ multiplex PCR; TCRdb's version includes in-frame clones alone and lacks a portion of them. The sample shows 90,000 or so clones, roughly 90% of them seen only once. The sequenced sample was peripheral blood, obtained before any cancer treatment. These receptors came from a man between 40 and 69 years old with stage I squamous cell lung carcinoma.

The chain couples TRBV5-4 to TRBJ1-2, with D perhaps TRBD1 (5 bases). The V end lost 3 bases, the J end lost 8 bases, and 17 bases lay between the germline ends. The germline CDR1 and CDR2 sequences are SGHNT and YYREEE (reference sequence). CDR3 length: 14 amino acids. The CDR3 coding sequence is TGTGCCAGCAGCTCACGGGACCCCCGGAAGGGCTACACCTTC. The encoded protein is CASSSRDPRKGYTF.

V gene TRBV7-8 combines with J gene TRBJ1-5, with D uncertain. The CDR3 length is 14 residues. Germline assignment: CDR1 SGHVS and CDR2 FQNEAQ. V gave up 1 base and J gave up 10 bases, with 14 bases separating them. The CDR3: CASSLVRSRTPQHF. The CDR3 nucleotides read TGTGCCAGCAGCTTAGTGCGTAGCCGGACTCCCCAGCATTTT. Filled out from reference TRBV7-8 and TRBJ1-5, the complete variable domain reads GAGVSQSPRYKVAKRGQDVALRCDPISGHVSLFWYQQALGQGPEFLTYFQNEAQLDKSGLPSDRFFAERPEGSVSTLKIQRTQQEDSAVYLCASSLVRSRTPQHFGDGTRLSIL.

The chain is built from TRBV14 and TRBJ1-1, with D uncertain. Germline lookup yields CDR1 SGHDN and CDR2 FVKESK. Trimming removed 4 bases at V and 2 bases at J, with 8 bases between. The CDR3 consists of 13 residues. In DNA, the CDR3 is TGTGCCAGCAGCCCCCTTCTCAACACTGAAGCTTTCTTT. Its protein is CASSPLLNTEAFF.

The chain joins TRBV7-9 to TRBJ1-2, with D possibly being TRBD1 (5 bases). This CDR3 is 15 amino acids long. Per germline, CDR1 SEHNR and CDR2 FQNEAQ (reference sequence). The V end was cut by 2 bases, the J end by 8 bases, with 18 bases between. The CDR3: CASSLQAGPLRGYTF. The CDR3 bases are TGTGCCAGCAGCTTACAAGCAGGGCCCCTCAGGGGCTACACCTTC.

V is TRBV27 and J is TRBJ2-1; TRBD2 matches 8 bases. CDR1 and CDR2 (germline): MNHEY, SMNVEV (reference sequence). V gave up 4 bases and J gave up 3 bases; unmatched junction bases: 5. This CDR3 has 15 residues. CDR3 in amino acids: CASSSGGAYYNEQFF. The CDR3 coding sequence is TGTGCCAGCAGTTCCGGGGGGGCCTACTACAATGAGCAGTTCTTC.

The chain recombines TRBV5-1 with TRBJ2-3, with TRBD1 matching 9 bases. The CDR3 has 16 amino acids. CDR1 SGHRS and CDR2 YFSETQ come from the germline V gene. Trimming cost V 1 base and J 3 bases; bases outside gene matches: 6. The CDR3 DNA reads as TGCGCCAGCAGCTTGACTGGGACAGGGCGAACAGATACGCAGTATTTT. It is translated as CASSLTGTGRTDTQYF.

The chain is built from TRBV6-6 and TRBJ1-5; D perhaps matches TRBD1 (5 bases). Germline assignment: CDR1 MNHNY and CDR2 SVGAGI (reference sequence). The V end was cut by 2 bases, the J end by 5 bases, with 10 bases between. CDR3 length: 14 amino acids. CDR3 amino acids: CASSYIGGDQPQHF. The CDR3 DNA follows: TGTGCCAGCAGTTACATCGGGGGGGATCAGCCCCAGCATTTT.

The chain recombines TRBV6-4 with TRBJ1-5, with D unclear. Germline loops: CDR1 MRHNA, CDR2 SNTAGT. The CDR3 consists of 14 residues. Trimming left V 5 bases short and J 6 bases short, with 14 bases between. CDR3 sequence (DNA): TGTGCCAGCAGTAAGGACGCAGGAAGTCAGCCCCAGCATTTT. This codes for CASSKDAGSQPQHF.

The rearrangement uses TRBV4-1 and TRBJ2-5; 8 positions match TRBD2. The trim removed 6 bases at V and 2 bases at J, leaving 11 bases unmatched. This CDR3 is 16 amino acids long. Germline V gene data show CDR1 as MGHRA and CDR2 as YSYEKL. In nucleotides, the CDR3 is TGCGCCAGCAGTCAGGGGCAGCGGGGGTGGCAAGAGACCCAGTACTTC. Translated: CASSQGQRGWQETQYF.

This chain links TRBV5-4 with TRBJ1-6; maybe TRBD1 (6 bases). The V and J ends lost 4 bases and 5 bases respectively, with 16 bases between them. CDR1 is SGHNT and CDR2 is YYREEE in the germline V gene (reference sequence). This CDR3 region has 16 residues. CDR3 DNA: TGTGCCAGCAGCCCGGGTGGGGGGCCAGATAATTCACCCCTCCACTTT. Translated: CASSPGGGPDNSPLHF. Supplemented by reference TRBV5-4 and TRBJ1-6, the full variable domain reads ETGVTQSPTHLIKTRGQQVTLRCSSQSGHNTVSWYQQALGQGPQFIFQYYREEENGRGNFPPRFSGLQFPNYSSELNVNALELDDSALYLCASSPGGGPDNSPLHFGNGTRLTVT.

This clone was seen more than once but under ten times. The chain uses TRBV7-3 and TRBJ2-7, with 7 bases matching TRBD2. The CDR3 runs to 13 residues. Germline values: CDR1 SGHTA, CDR2 FQGTGA. With 4 bases clipped from V and 4 bases from J, the junction kept 4 bases outside the gene matches. CDR3 protein: CASSSSGGYEQYF. CDR3 DNA sequence: TGTGCCAGCAGCTCATCGGGGGGTTACGAGCAGTACTTC. Full variable domain (rest looked up from reference TRBV7-3 and TRBJ2-7): GAGVSQTPSNKVTEKGKYVELRCDPISGHTALYWYRQSLGQGPEFLIYFQGTGAADDSGLPNDRFFAVRPEGSVSTLKIQRTERGDSAVYLCASSSSGGYEQYFGPGTRLTVT.

This clone occurred a few times. The chain has TRBV6-6 and TRBJ1-1; D might be TRBD1 (6 bases). CDR3 length: 11 amino acids. V was trimmed by 6 bases and J by 12 bases, leaving 14 bases between them. CDR1 is MNHNY, CDR2 SVGAGI, per germline (reference sequence). In DNA form, the CDR3 reads TGTGCCAGCAGCCTTGGACAGATAACTTTCTTT. The encoded protein is CASSLGQITFF.

The chain uses TRBV12-5 and TRBJ1-1, with TRBD1 matching 10 bases. This CDR3 has 15 amino acids. With V trimmed by 7 bases and J by 2 bases, 7 bases remained unmatched. CDR1 is LGHNT and CDR2 is FRNRAP in the germline V gene. Here the CDR3 DNA reads TGTGCTAGTGTGAGGGGGACAGGGGTAAACACTGAAGCTTTCTTT. It is translated as CASVRGTGVNTEAFF.

The chain employs TRBV9 and TRBJ2-3; no firm D call. V lost 3 bases, J lost 0 bases, and 8 bases lay in between. Germline values: CDR1 SGDLS, CDR2 YYNGEE. The CDR3 length is 14 residues. In DNA, the CDR3 is TGTGCCAGCAGCGCTTCCACTAGCACAGATACGCAGTATTTT. It encodes CASSASTSTDTQYF. Full variable domain (rest looked up from reference TRBV9 and TRBJ2-3): DSGVTQTPKHLITATGQRVTLRCSPRSGDLSVYWYQQSLDQGLQFLIQYYNGEERAKGNILERFSAQQFPDLHSELNLSSLELGDSALYFCASSASTSTDTQYFGPGTRLTVL.

The chain carries TRBV7-2 and TRBJ1-5, with 8 bases fitting TRBD1. V lost 1 base, J lost 3 bases, and 11 bases stayed unmatched. This CDR3 comprises 18 residues. Looked up from germline, CDR1 is SGHTA and CDR2 is FQGNSA. This chain's CDR3 is CASSLVWTGIGDNQPQHF. CDR3 nucleotide sequence: TGTGCCAGCAGCTTAGTATGGACAGGGATCGGGGACAATCAGCCCCAGCATTTT. Supplemented by reference TRBV7-2 and TRBJ1-5, the full variable domain reads GAGVSQSPSNKVTEKGKDVELRCDPISGHTALYWYRQSLGQGLEFLIYFQGNSAPDKSGLPSDRFSAERTGGSVSTLTIQRTQQEDSAVYLCASSLVWTGIGDNQPQHFGDGTRLSIL.

The gene calls are TRBV6-5 and TRBJ1-3; D call uncertain. CDR1 and CDR2 from the germline V gene are MNHEY and SVGAGI. This CDR3 comprises 15 residues. Trimming left V 0 bases short and J 2 bases short, with 8 bases between. CDR3 amino acids: CASSYSTRTGNTIYF. Here the CDR3 DNA reads TGTGCCAGCAGTTACTCGACCCGAACTGGAAACACCATATATTTT.

This chain joins TRBV5-1 and TRBJ1-1, with a tentative D call TRBD1 (5 bases). Germline assignment: CDR1 SGHRS and CDR2 YFSETQ. The CDR3 is 13 residues long. V was cut by 2 bases and J by 2 bases, with 7 bases left in between. CDR3 region: CASSLQANTEAFF. The CDR3 DNA is TGCGCCAGCAGCTTACAGGCTAACACTGAAGCTTTCTTT.

This clone was found once. The chain employs TRBV2 and TRBJ2-1; 8 bases map to TRBD1. V dropped 6 bases and J dropped 5; count of bases not matched to a gene: 6. Germline assignment: CDR1 SNHLY and CDR2 FYNNEI. The CDR3 sequence is 14 residues long. CDR3 sequence: CASRVGQADNEQFF. In DNA form, the CDR3 reads TGTGCCAGCAGGGTGGGACAGGCAGACAATGAGCAGTTCTTC. The whole variable domain, filled in from reference TRBV2 and TRBJ2-1, reads EPEVTQTPSHQVTQMGQEVILRCVPISNHLYFYWYRQILGQKVEFLVSFYNNEISEKSEIFDDQFSVERPDGSNFTLKIRSTKLEDSAMYFCASRVGQADNEQFFGPGTRLTVL.

This sequence joins TRBV9 and TRBJ2-3, with no clear D. The CDR3 is 15 residues long. Trimming removed 0 bases at V and 6 bases at J, with 14 bases between. Per germline, CDR1 SGDLS and CDR2 YYNGEE. CDR3 residues: CASSVAVWDGDTQYF. The CDR3 DNA reads as TGTGCCAGCAGCGTAGCGGTTTGGGATGGGGATACGCAGTATTTT.

This sequence joins TRBV28 and TRBJ2-2; D unresolved. Trimming took off 5 bases at V and 6 bases at J, with 7 bases between the two ends. Germline assignment: CDR1 MDHEN and CDR2 SYDVKM. The CDR3 covers 12 residues. CDR3 sequence reads: CASSRSPGELFF. In DNA, the CDR3 is TGTGCCAGCAGTCGAAGTCCCGGGGAGCTGTTTTTT.

J is TRBJ2-1 and V is TRBV28; weak D call: TRBD2 (7 bases). The CDR3 consists of 14 residues. V was shortened by 6 bases and J by 2 bases, with 11 bases between the two germline ends. Germline-derived CDR1 and CDR2 are MDHEN and SYDVKM. CDR3 residues: CASRGGGTYNEQFF. The CDR3 DNA reads TGTGCCAGCAGAGGGGGGGGAACCTACAATGAGCAGTTCTTC.

The chain carries TRBV6-1 and TRBJ1-5; 8 bases are a match to TRBD1. The CDR3 has 14 residues. Looked up from germline, CDR1 is MNHNS and CDR2 is SASEGT. The trim removed 7 bases at V and 6 bases at J, leaving 8 bases unmatched. This CDR3 is CASISTGEAQPQHF. The DNA of the CDR3 is TGTGCCAGCATTTCGACAGGGGAGGCTCAGCCCCAGCATTTT.

This clone was counted between two and nine times. This chain uses TRBV5-1 with TRBJ1-2; D possibly corresponds to TRBD1 (5 bases). Looked up from germline, CDR1 is SGHRS and CDR2 is YFSETQ. This CDR3 region has 14 residues. Trimming pared 4 bases from V and 0 bases from J, leaving 10 bases between. CDR3 in amino acids: CASSQTAANYGYTF. CDR3 coding DNA: TGCGCCAGCAGCCAGACAGCTGCTAACTATGGCTACACCTTC. The full variable domain, in which reference TRBV5-1 and TRBJ1-2 provide the parts outside the CDR3, is KAGVTQTPRYLIKTRGQQVTLSCSPISGHRSVSWYQQTPGQGLQFLFEYFSETQRNKGNFPGRFSGRQFSNSRSEMNVSTLELGDSALYLCASSQTAANYGYTFGSGTRLTVV.

In this sample, this clone turned up once. This chain's CDR3 is CASRRTGVRNEQYF. For the CDR3, the DNA is TGTGCCAGCAGAAGAACAGGGGTAAGGAACGAGCAGTACTTC. V and J are TRBV28 and TRBJ2-7; 7 bases are a match to TRBD1. Germline CDR1 is MDHEN and CDR2 is SYDVKM. CDR3 size: 14 residues. Trimming cost V 6 bases and J 5 bases; bases outside gene matches: 10.

This rearrangement joins TRBV4-1 to TRBJ2-5; D is ambiguous. This CDR3 spans 16 amino acids. The germline V and J ends were trimmed by 0 bases and 1 base, with 12 bases remaining between them. Germline loops: CDR1 MGHRA, CDR2 YSYEKL. This CDR3 is CASSQEWQGLQETQYF. Written as DNA, the CDR3 is TGCGCCAGCAGCCAAGAATGGCAAGGCCTCCAAGAGACCCAGTACTTC.

CDR3 residues: CSARTDSWFF. The CDR3 region has the DNA TGCAGTGCTAGGACGGACTCTTGGTTCTTC. This rearrangement joins TRBV20-1 to TRBJ2-1, with a tentative D call TRBD2 (5 bases). The CDR3 consists of 10 residues. From germline, CDR1 is DFQATT and CDR2 SNEGSKA (reference sequence). Deletions cut 3 bases from V and 15 bases from J, with 12 bases between.

The rearrangement joins TRBV7-6 to TRBJ2-2, with TRBD1 matching 8 bases. The V and J ends lost 5 bases and 1 base, in that order; junction bases with no gene match: 6. The CDR3 loop spans 16 amino acids. Germline V CDR1 and CDR2: SGHVS, FNYEAQ. The CDR3 loop is CASSATGTGNTGELFF. In DNA form, the CDR3 reads TGTGCCAGCAGCGCCACCGGGACAGGGAACACCGGGGAGCTGTTTTTT. Using reference TRBV7-6 and TRBJ2-2 for the parts outside the CDR3, the full variable domain is GAGVSQSPRYKVTKRGQDVALRCDPISGHVSLYWYRQALGQGPEFLTYFNYEAQQDKSGLPNDRFSAERPEGSISTLTIQRTEQRDSAMYRCASSATGTGNTGELFFGEGSRLTVL.

The rearrangement uses TRBV7-2 and TRBJ1-4; D remains unclear. This CDR3 comprises 16 residues. Trimming took 1 base from V and 3 from J, leaving 12 bases between them. The germline V gene has CDR1 SGHTA and CDR2 FQGNSA. CDR3: CASSLGPGKANEKLFF. CDR3 in DNA: TGTGCCAGCAGCTTAGGTCCGGGAAAGGCTAATGAAAAACTGTTTTTT.

This clone was observed a single time. The chain recombines TRBV4-1 with TRBJ1-4; D is uncertain. V was pared by 2 bases and J by 3 bases, with 16 bases between. The CDR3 covers 17 residues. The germline V gene encodes CDR1 MGHRA and CDR2 YSYEKL. The CDR3 DNA reads as TGCGCCAGCAGCCAACCACGTTTACAGATTTCTAATGAAAAACTGTTTTTT. Translating gives CASSQPRLQISNEKLFF.

The CDR3 DNA is TGTGCCAGCAGTTACTCCCGTCTTAACACCGGGGAGCTGTTTTTT. It encodes CASSYSRLNTGELFF. The V call is TRBV6-5, the J call TRBJ2-2; no clear D gene. Per germline, CDR1 MNHEY and CDR2 SVGAGI. This CDR3 has 15 residues. Trimming cost V 0 bases and J 2 bases, with 7 bases left between them.

This clone showed up just a few times. The gene calls are TRBV14 and TRBJ1-3; D is uncertain. Per germline, CDR1 SGHDN and CDR2 FVKESK. The CDR3 spans 15 residues. With 6 bases removed from V and 0 bases from J, the gap between germline ends came to 12 bases. The CDR3 sequence: CASSPDWDSGNTIYF. The CDR3 bases are TGTGCCAGCAGTCCTGACTGGGACTCTGGAAACACCATATATTTT.